The clone carrying this T cell receptor beta chain was seen a few times. This CDR3 comprises 14 residues. V was pared by 7 bases and J by 0 bases, with 10 bases between. The germline V gene encodes CDR1 MDHEN and CDR2 SYDVKM. The data stem from a study of human T cells and chemical hapten exposure. In the study overall: The cohort included alopecia areata under or over 50% scalp, totalis and universalis.

One entry per CDR3 protein results from TCRdb running MiXCR on the RACE reads. The sample holds tens of thousands of distinct CDR3 sequences, approximately 11% seen once. Regarding time point: patch test 1, 2 weeks after DPC sensitization. Treatment given: therapeutic diphenylcyclopropenone sensitization with weekly scalp DPC. Unfractionated whole blood was the source from which total RNA was extracted. The material was whole blood, obtained in connection with sensitization to the hapten diphenylcyclopropenone (DPC). The chain couples TRBV28 to TRBJ2-1, with D uncertain. This receptor was identified in a woman aged 40 to 50 with alopecia areata. Some clones in this sample may be carry-over from other donors' samples. In DNA, the CDR3 is TGTGCCAGCACGCGCCAGAGCTCCTACAATGAGCAGTTCTTC. Translation gives CASTRQSSYNEQFF.